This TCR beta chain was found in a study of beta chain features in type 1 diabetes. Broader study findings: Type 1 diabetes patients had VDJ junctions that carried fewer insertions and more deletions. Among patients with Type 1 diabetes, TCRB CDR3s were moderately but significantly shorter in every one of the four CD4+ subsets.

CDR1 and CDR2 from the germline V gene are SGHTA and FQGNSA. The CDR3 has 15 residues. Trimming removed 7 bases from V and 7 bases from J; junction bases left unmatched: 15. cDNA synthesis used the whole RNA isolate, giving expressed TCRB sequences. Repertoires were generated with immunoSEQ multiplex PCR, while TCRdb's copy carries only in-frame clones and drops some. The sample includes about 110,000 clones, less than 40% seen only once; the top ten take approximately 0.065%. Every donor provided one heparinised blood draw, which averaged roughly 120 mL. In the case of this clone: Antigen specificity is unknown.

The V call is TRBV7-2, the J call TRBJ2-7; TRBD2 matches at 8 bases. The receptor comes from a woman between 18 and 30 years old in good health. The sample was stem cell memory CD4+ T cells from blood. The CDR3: CASTPGGSPGGEQYF. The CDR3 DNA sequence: TGTGCCAGCACCCCGGGGGGGTCCCCGGGGGGGGAGCAGTACTTC.